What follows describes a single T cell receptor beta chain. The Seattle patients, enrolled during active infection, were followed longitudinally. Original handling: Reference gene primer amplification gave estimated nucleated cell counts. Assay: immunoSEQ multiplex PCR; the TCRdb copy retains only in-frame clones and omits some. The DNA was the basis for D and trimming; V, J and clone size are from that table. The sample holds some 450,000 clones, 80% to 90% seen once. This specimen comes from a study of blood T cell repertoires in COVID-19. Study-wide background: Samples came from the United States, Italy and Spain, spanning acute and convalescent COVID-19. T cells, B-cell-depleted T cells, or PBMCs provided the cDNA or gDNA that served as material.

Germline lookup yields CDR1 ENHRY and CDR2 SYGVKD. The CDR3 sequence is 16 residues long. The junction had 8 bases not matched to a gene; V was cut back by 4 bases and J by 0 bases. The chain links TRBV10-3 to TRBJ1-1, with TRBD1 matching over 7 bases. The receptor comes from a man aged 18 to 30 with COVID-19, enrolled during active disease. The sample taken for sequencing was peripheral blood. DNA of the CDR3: TGTGCCATCAGTGTATTTGCGGACAGGTTGAACACTGAAGCTTTCTTT. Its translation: CAISVFADRLNTEAFF.